This TCR beta chain emerged from a study of technical replicates of blood from a handful of donors. With 5 bases clipped from V and 1 base from J, the junction kept 7 bases outside the gene matches. CDR1 is LGHNT, CDR2 FRNRAP, per germline. This CDR3 comprises 16 residues. The assay was immunoSEQ multiplex PCR, and TCRdb's table has in-frame clones only and misses some. Of about 81,000 clones detected, almost 96% appear once; the ten largest clones hold 0.36%. Sequencing used T cells isolated from PBMCs. This rearrangement joins TRBV12-5 to TRBJ2-1; 8 nucleotides match TRBD2. This receptor was identified in a human donor in good health. CDR3 DNA: TGTGCTAGTGGTCCCCCGACGGGAGGGTCCTACAATGAGCAGTTCTTC. Amino acid sequence: CASGPPTGGSYNEQFF. Full variable domain (missing parts from reference TRBV12-5 and TRBJ2-1): DARVTQTPRHKVTEMGQEVTMRCQPILGHNTVFWYRQTMMQGLELLAYFRNRAPLDDSGMPKDRFSAEMPDATLATLKIQPSEPRDSAVYFCASGPPTGGSYNEQFFGPGTRLTVL.